These T cell receptor beta chains were read from a single sample in a study of CD8+ T cells in alopecia areata. Using immunoSEQ multiplex PCR, the repertoire was profiled, and TCRdb retains in-frame clones only, with some absent. Among 180,000 or so clones listed, 45% to 60% were seen once. The starting material was CD8+ T cells sorted from blood, obtained around week 52, from a patient treated with tofacitinib. The receptors were sampled from a human donor with alopecia areata. The CDR3 runs from the conserved cysteine through the conserved F or W. The order of the fields is D gene, V gene, clone size, J gene, CDR3 protein, CDR3 DNA. D genes are given only for firm matches. Not all rows give a size; the values are once, few, many and, for expanded clones, a class.

D gene: NA
V gene: TRBV29-1
clone size: NA
J gene: TRBJ1-2
CDR3 protein: CSVSGTQGF
CDR3 DNA: TGCAGCGTCTCCGGGACTCAAGGCTTC

D gene: NA
V gene: TRBV29-1
clone size: few
J gene: TRBJ1-1
CDR3 protein: CSVEDGGNAEAFF
CDR3 DNA: TGCAGCGTTGAAGATGGGGGGAATGCTGAAGCTTTCTTT

D gene: NA
V gene: TRBV29-1
clone size: NA
J gene: TRBJ2-1
CDR3 protein: CSAPRENSYNEQFF
CDR3 DNA: TGCAGCGCCCCGAGGGAAAACTCCTACAATGAGCAGTTCTTC

D gene: NA
V gene: TRBV30
clone size: NA
J gene: TRBJ1-1
CDR3 protein: CAWSRVTEAFF
CDR3 DNA: TGTGCCTGGAGTAGAGTCACTGAAGCTTTCTTT

D gene: NA
V gene: TRBV30
clone size: NA
J gene: TRBJ1-1
CDR3 protein: CAWSMGTEAFF
CDR3 DNA: TGTGCCTGGAGCATGGGAACTGAAGCTTTCTTT

D gene: TRBD1
V gene: TRBV19
clone size: few
J gene: TRBJ2-6
CDR3 protein: CASKPGQQSLEANVLTF
CDR3 DNA: TGTGCCAGTAAGCCGGGACAGCAATCTCTGGAGGCCAACGTCCTGACTTTC

D gene: NA
V gene: TRBV5-6
clone size: NA
J gene: TRBJ2-7
CDR3 protein: CASSLAGTGTFPYEQYF
CDR3 DNA: TGTGCCAGCAGCTTGGCCGGAACCGGGACATTTCCCTACGAGCAGTACTTC

D gene: NA
V gene: TRBV5-4
clone size: NA
J gene: TRBJ2-1
CDR3 protein: CASSATGFEQFF
CDR3 DNA: TGTGCCAGCAGCGCTACAGGCTTCGAGCAGTTCTTC

D gene: NA
V gene: TRBV6-5
clone size: NA
J gene: TRBJ1-6
CDR3 protein: CASSYLEGYNSPLHF
CDR3 DNA: TGTGCCAGCAGTTACCTGGAGGGGTATAATTCACCCCTCCACTTT

D gene: NA
V gene: TRBV7-7
clone size: few
J gene: TRBJ2-5
CDR3 protein: CASSYGTAGETQYF
CDR3 DNA: TGTGCTAGCAGCTACGGGACGGCGGGGGAGACCCAGTACTTC

D gene: NA
V gene: TRBV30
clone size: NA
J gene: TRBJ1-1
CDR3 protein: CAWARQENTEAFF
CDR3 DNA: TGTGCCTGGGCGCGACAGGAGAACACTGAAGCTTTCTTT

D gene: NA
V gene: TRBV10-3
clone size: NA
J gene: TRBJ2-4
CDR3 protein: CAISVGTNIQYF
CDR3 DNA: TGTGCCATCAGTGTCGGGACAAACATTCAGTACTTC

D gene: NA
V gene: TRBV5-4
clone size: NA
J gene: TRBJ1-1
CDR3 protein: CASSGQGRTEAFF
CDR3 DNA: TGTGCCAGCAGCGGGCAAGGGCGGACTGAAGCTTTCTTT

D gene: NA
V gene: TRBV7-8
clone size: NA
J gene: TRBJ2-7
CDR3 protein: CASSLALAGVAYEQYF
CDR3 DNA: TGTGCCAGCAGCTTAGCGCTGGCAGGGGTGGCCTACGAGCAGTACTTC

D gene: TRBD1
V gene: TRBV4-3
clone size: NA
J gene: TRBJ2-5
CDR3 protein: CASSQDGTGRETQYF
CDR3 DNA: TGCGCCAGCAGCCAAGATGGGACAGGTCGGGAGACCCAGTACTTC

D gene: NA
V gene: TRBV5-1
clone size: once
J gene: TRBJ2-7
CDR3 protein: CASRHPGLEQYF
CDR3 DNA: TGCGCCAGCAGGCACCCGGGGCTCGAGCAGTACTTC

D gene: TRBD1
V gene: TRBV27
clone size: NA
J gene: TRBJ1-6
CDR3 protein: CASSFDRGGGSPLHF
CDR3 DNA: TGTGCCAGCAGTTTCGACAGGGGAGGTGGTTCACCCCTCCACTTT

D gene: TRBD2
V gene: TRBV7-3
clone size: NA
J gene: TRBJ2-2
CDR3 protein: CASSPTSGGPELFF
CDR3 DNA: TGTGCCAGCAGCCCAACTAGCGGGGGGCCCGAGCTGTTTTTT

D gene: NA
V gene: TRBV6-1
clone size: once
J gene: TRBJ2-1
CDR3 protein: CASSEGGGGTYNEQFF
CDR3 DNA: TGTGCCAGCAGTGAAGGAGGGGGGGGGACCTACAATGAGCAGTTCTTC

D gene: TRBD2
V gene: TRBV29-1
clone size: NA
J gene: TRBJ2-7
CDR3 protein: CSVGTRGGEQYF
CDR3 DNA: TGCAGCGTTGGGACTAGGGGAGGCGAGCAGTACTTC

D gene: NA
V gene: TRBV6-6
clone size: few
J gene: TRBJ2-1
CDR3 protein: CASSYSQGGDEQFF
CDR3 DNA: TGTGCCAGCAGTTACAGTCAGGGAGGTGATGAGCAGTTCTTC

D gene: NA
V gene: TRBV27
clone size: NA
J gene: TRBJ1-2
CDR3 protein: CASSLSWGPSIGHSNYGYTF
CDR3 DNA: TGTGCCAGCAGTTTATCGTGGGGGCCTTCAATTGGACACTCTAACTATGGCTACACCTTC

D gene: NA
V gene: TRBV9
clone size: few
J gene: TRBJ1-1
CDR3 protein: CASSVTALGTEAFF
CDR3 DNA: TGTGCCAGCAGCGTGACGGCATTGGGCACTGAAGCTTTCTTT

D gene: NA
V gene: TRBV5-4
clone size: NA
J gene: TRBJ1-2
CDR3 protein: CASSFNGQTMNYGYTF
CDR3 DNA: TGTGCCAGCAGCTTCAATGGACAGACCATGAACTATGGCTACACCTTC

D gene: TRBD2
V gene: TRBV6-5
clone size: few
J gene: TRBJ2-7
CDR3 protein: CASSYSTSGGYEQYF
CDR3 DNA: TGTGCCAGCAGTTACTCGACTAGCGGGGGCTACGAGCAGTACTTC